These T cell receptor beta chains were read from a single sample in a study of human T cells and chemical hapten exposure. TCRdb itself ran the RACE reads through MiXCR, one entry per CDR3 protein. The sample yields about 110,000 distinct CDR3 sequences, roughly 9.6% seen once. Material: whole blood, obtained in connection with sensitization to the hapten diphenylcyclopropenone (DPC). Every receptor here comes from a woman aged 40 to 50 with alopecia areata. Some clones in this sample may be carry-over from other donors' samples. Both conserved end residues are part of each CDR3. A D gene is named only where the DNA matches it firmly.

d_gene	j_gene	v_gene	CDR3aa
.	TRBJ1-2	TRBV5-6	CASSLGVVGDYGYTF
.	TRBJ1-1	TRBV6-1	CASSDPNRDTEAFF
.	TRBJ2-5	TRBV27	CATQGSGVAETQYF
.	TRBJ1-2	TRBV7-2	CASSLALWGGSYGYTF
.	TRBJ2-1	TRBV2	CASSAHGTIPNEQFF
.	TRBJ1-5	TRBV7-2	CASSLMSGALNQPQHF
.	TRBJ2-7	TRBV19	CASSTLLLGHEQYF
TRBD2	TRBJ2-7	TRBV20-1	CSARDPAGVGEQYF
TRBD1	TRBJ1-2	TRBV6-4	CASSDPNPGDRGNYGYTF
.	TRBJ2-7	TRBV6-1	CASSDSGLLVGTYEQYF
.	TRBJ2-7	TRBV7-2	CASRLRREAYEQYF
.	TRBJ2-3	TRBV7-2	CASHTASSGPTDTQYF
.	TRBJ2-1	TRBV5-1	CASSLAGAGDFYNEQFF
TRBD2	TRBJ2-2	TRBV19	CASSIGGRAGELFF
.	TRBJ1-3	TRBV6-2/TRBV6-3	CASRLNTGNTIYF
TRBD1	TRBJ2-5	TRBV7-9	CASSYGTGGSETQYF
.	TRBJ2-5	TRBV5-4	CASSLAAQETQYF
.	TRBJ1-2	TRBV4-2	CASSQDLNYGYTF
TRBD2	TRBJ2-3	TRBV27	CASSFGLAGTDTQYF
TRBD1	TRBJ2-5	TRBV7-9	CASSLGQGFDSNQETQYF
.	TRBJ1-1	TRBV10-3	CAGRGDTEAFF
TRBD1	TRBJ2-3	TRBV5-1	CASSTGTGRRTDTQYF
TRBD1	TRBJ2-7	TRBV30	CAWTGGPYEQYF
TRBD2	TRBJ2-1	TRBV5-1	CASSPPLLAGEDEQFF
.	TRBJ2-3	TRBV29-1	CSVRPGVGTDTQYF
.	TRBJ2-7	TRBV20-1	CSARYSQTYQQYF
TRBD1	TRBJ2-1	TRBV24-1	CATSDNRGPNYNEQFF